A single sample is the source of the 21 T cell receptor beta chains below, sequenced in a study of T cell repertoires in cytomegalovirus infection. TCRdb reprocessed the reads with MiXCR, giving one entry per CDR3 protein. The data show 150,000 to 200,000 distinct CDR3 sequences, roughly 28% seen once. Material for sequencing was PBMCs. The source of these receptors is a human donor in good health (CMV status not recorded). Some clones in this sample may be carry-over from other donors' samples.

This CDR3 reads CASSWTGPEDGYTF. Written as DNA, the CDR3 is TGCGCCAGCAGCTGGACAGGGCCAGAGGATGGCTACACCTTC. V gene TRBV5-1 combines with J gene TRBJ1-2, with 8 bases lining up with TRBD1. V trimming: 3 bases; J trimming: 6 bases; junction bases outside the gene matches: 7. Germline V gives CDR1 SGHRS, CDR2 YFSETQ. The CDR3 is 14 amino acids.

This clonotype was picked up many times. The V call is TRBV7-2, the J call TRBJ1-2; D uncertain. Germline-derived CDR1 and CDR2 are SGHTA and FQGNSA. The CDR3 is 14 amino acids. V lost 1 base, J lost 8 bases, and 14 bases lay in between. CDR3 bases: TGTGCCAGCAGCTTAGAGGGCAGGTGGCGCGGCTACACCTTC. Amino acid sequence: CASSLEGRWRGYTF. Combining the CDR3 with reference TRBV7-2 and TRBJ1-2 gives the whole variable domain GAGVSQSPSNKVTEKGKDVELRCDPISGHTALYWYRQSLGQGLEFLIYFQGNSAPDKSGLPSDRFSAERTGGSVSTLTIQRTQQEDSAVYLCASSLEGRWRGYTFGSGTRLTVV.

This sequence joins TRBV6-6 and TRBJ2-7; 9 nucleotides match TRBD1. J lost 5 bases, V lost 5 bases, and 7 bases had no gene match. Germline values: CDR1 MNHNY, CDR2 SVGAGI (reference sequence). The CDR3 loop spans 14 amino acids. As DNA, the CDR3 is TGTGCCAGCAGTCTTGACAGGGGGATGGACGAGCAGTACTTC. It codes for CASSLDRGMDEQYF.

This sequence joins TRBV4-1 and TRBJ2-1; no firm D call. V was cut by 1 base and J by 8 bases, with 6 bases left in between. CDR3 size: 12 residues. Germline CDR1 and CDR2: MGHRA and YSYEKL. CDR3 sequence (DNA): TGCGCCAGCAGCCAAGTAATGGATGAGCAGTTCTTC. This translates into CASSQVMDEQFF.

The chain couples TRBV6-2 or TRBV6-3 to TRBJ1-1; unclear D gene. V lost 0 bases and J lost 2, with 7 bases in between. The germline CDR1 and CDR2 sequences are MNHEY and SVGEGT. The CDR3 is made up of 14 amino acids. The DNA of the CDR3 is TGTGCCAGCAGTTACTCTCGACCCAACACTGAAGCTTTCTTT. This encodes CASSYSRPNTEAFF.

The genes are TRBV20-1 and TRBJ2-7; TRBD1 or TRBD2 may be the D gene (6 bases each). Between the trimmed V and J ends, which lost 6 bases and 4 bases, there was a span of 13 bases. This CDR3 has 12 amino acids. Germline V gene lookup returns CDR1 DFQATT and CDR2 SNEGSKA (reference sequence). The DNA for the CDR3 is TGCAGTGCAGAGGGGGGTGGATACGAGCAGTACTTC. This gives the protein CSAEGGGYEQYF.

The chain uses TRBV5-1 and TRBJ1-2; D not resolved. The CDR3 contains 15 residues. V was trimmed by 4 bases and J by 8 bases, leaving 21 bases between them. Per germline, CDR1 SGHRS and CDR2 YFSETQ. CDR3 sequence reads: CASSPAGSALQGYTF. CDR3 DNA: TGCGCCAGCAGCCCGGCGGGGTCGGCCCTACAGGGCTACACCTTC. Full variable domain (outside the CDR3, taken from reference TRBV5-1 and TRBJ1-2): KAGVTQTPRYLIKTRGQQVTLSCSPISGHRSVSWYQQTPGQGLQFLFEYFSETQRNKGNFPGRFSGRQFSNSRSEMNVSTLELGDSALYLCASSPAGSALQGYTFGSGTRLTVV.

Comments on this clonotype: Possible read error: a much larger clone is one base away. This CDR3 is CASSLVSLGVQLEQYF. In DNA, the CDR3 is TGTGCCAGCAGCTTAGTCTCTCTCGGGGTTCAGTTGGAGCAGTACTTC. V usage is TRBV7-2 and J usage is TRBJ2-7; the D gene is possibly TRBD2 (5 bases). The germline V gene has CDR1 SGHTA and CDR2 FQGNSA. This CDR3 contains 16 residues. The germline V and J ends were trimmed by 1 base and 7 bases, with 20 bases remaining between them.

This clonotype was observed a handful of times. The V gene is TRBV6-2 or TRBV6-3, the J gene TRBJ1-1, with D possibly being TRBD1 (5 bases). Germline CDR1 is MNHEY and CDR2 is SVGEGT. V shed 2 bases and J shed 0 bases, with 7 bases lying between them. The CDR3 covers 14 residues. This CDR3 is CASSYDSVNTEAFF. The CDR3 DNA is TGTGCCAGCAGTTACGACAGCGTGAACACTGAAGCTTTCTTT.

CDR3 sequence reads: CASSLGSGADLYEQYF. The DNA of the CDR3 is TGCGCCAGCAGCTTAGGGTCAGGGGCCGACCTCTACGAGCAGTACTTC. The chain combines TRBV5-1 with TRBJ2-7; weak D call: TRBD1 (6 bases). The germline V and J ends were trimmed by 2 bases and 3 bases, with 18 bases remaining between them. The CDR3 is 16 amino acids. Germline V gene data show CDR1 as SGHRS and CDR2 as YFSETQ.

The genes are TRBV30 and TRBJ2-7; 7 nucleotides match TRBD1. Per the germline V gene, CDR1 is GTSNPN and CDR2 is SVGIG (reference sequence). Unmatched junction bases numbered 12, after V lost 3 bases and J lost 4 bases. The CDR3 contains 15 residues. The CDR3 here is CAWSPPGQPAYEQYF. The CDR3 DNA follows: TGTGCCTGGAGCCCCCCGGGACAGCCAGCGTACGAGCAGTACTTC.

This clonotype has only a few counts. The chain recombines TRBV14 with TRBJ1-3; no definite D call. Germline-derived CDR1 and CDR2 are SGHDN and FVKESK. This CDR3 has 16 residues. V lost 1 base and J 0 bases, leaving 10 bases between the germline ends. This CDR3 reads CASSQVASYSGNTIYF. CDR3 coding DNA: TGTGCCAGCAGCCAAGTCGCCAGCTACTCTGGAAACACCATATATTTT.

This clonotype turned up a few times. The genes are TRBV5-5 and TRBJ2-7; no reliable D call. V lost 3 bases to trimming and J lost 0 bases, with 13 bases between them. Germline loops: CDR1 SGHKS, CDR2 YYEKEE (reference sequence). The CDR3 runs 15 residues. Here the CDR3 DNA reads TGTGCCAGCAGCTATAGTGCAGGTTTCTCCTACGAGCAGTACTTC. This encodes CASSYSAGFSYEQYF.

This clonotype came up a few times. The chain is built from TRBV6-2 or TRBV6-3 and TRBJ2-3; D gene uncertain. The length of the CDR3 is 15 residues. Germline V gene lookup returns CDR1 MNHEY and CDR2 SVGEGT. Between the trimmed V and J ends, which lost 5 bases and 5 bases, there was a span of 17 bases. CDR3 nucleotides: TGTGCCAGCAGTCCCCCCCCCGACCTGGGAGATACGCAGTATTTT. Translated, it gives CASSPPPDLGDTQYF.

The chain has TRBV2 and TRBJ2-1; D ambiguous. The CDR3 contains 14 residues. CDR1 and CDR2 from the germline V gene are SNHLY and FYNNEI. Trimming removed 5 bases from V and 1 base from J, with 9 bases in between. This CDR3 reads CASSPETSYNEQFF. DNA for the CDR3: TGTGCCAGCAGTCCAGAGACTTCCTACAATGAGCAGTTCTTC. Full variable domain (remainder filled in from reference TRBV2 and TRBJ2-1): EPEVTQTPSHQVTQMGQEVILRCVPISNHLYFYWYRQILGQKVEFLVSFYNNEISEKSEIFDDQFSVERPDGSNFTLKIRSTKLEDSAMYFCASSPETSYNEQFFGPGTRLTVL.

The CDR3 region is CASSTGRDEQYF. Here the CDR3 DNA reads TGTGCCAGCTCAACCGGGAGGGACGAGCAGTACTTC. J is TRBJ2-7 and V is TRBV18, with 8 bases identical to TRBD2. The CDR3 sequence is 12 residues long. The ends lost 5 bases at V and 5 bases at J; junction bases unmatched: 2. CDR1 is KGHSH and CDR2 is LQKENI in the germline V gene.

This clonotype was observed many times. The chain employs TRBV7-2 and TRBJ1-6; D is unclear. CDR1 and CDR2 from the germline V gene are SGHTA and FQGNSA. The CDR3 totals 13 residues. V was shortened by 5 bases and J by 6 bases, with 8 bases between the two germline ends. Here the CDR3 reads CASSPDGNSPLHF. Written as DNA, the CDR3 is TGTGCCAGCAGCCCCGACGGTAATTCACCCCTCCACTTT.

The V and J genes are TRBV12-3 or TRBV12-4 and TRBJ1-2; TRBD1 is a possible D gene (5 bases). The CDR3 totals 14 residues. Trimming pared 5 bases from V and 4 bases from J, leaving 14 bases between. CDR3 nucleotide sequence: TGTGCCAGCAGTACCCGGGGAGGGGCCTATGGCTACACCTTC. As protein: CASSTRGGAYGYTF.

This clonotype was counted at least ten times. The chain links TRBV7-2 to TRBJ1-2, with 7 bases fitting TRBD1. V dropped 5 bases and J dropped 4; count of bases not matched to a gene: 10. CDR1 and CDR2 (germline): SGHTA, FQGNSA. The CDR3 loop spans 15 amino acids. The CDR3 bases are TGTGCCAGCAGCCAGAACTGGGACAGCAGCTATGGCTACACCTTC. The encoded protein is CASSQNWDSSYGYTF.

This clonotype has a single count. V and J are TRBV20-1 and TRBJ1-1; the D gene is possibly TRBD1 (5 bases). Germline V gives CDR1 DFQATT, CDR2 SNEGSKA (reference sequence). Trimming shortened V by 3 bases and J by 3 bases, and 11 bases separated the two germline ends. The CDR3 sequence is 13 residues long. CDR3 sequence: CSARSRVYTEAFF. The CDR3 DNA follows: TGCAGTGCTAGGTCCAGGGTTTACACTGAAGCTTTCTTT.

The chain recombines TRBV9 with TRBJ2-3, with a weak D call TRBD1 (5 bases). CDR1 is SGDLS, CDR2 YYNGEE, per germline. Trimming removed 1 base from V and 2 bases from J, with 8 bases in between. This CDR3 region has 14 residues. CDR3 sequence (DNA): TGTGCCAGCAGCGTATCAGGGTCCACAGATACGCAGTATTTT. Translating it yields CASSVSGSTDTQYF.